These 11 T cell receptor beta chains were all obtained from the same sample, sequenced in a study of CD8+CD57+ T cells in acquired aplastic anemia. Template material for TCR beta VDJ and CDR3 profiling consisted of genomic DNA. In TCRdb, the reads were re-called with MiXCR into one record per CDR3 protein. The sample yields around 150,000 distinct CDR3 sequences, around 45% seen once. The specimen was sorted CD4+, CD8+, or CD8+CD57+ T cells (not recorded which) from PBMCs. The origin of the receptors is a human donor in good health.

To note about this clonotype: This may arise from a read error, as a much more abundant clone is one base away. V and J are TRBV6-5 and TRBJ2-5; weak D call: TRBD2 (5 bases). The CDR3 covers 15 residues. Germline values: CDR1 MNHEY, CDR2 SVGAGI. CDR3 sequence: CASSYRGWIQETRYF. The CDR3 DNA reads TGTGCCAGCAGTTACCGGGGATGGATTCAAGAGACCCGGTACTTC.

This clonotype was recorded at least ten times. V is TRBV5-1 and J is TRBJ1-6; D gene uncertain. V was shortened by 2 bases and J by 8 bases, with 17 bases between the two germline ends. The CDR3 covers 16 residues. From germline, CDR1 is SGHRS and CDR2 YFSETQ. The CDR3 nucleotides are TGCGCCAGCAGCTTCATGTCGCCTGGCGGTGATTCACCCCTCCACTTT. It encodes CASSFMSPGGDSPLHF.

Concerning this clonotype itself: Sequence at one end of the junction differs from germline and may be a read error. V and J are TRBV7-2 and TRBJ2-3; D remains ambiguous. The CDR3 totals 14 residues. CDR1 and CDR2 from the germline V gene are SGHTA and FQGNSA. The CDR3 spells CASSFAVFTDTQYF. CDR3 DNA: TGCGCCAGCAGCTTCGCCGTTTTCACAGATACGCAGTATTTT.

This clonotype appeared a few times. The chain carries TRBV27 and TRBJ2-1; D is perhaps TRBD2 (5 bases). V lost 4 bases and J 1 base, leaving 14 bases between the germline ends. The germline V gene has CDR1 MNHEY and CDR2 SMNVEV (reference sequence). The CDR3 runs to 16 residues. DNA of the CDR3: TGTGCCAGCAGTTCCACCCGCGGGCAGTCCTACAATGAGCAGTTCTTC. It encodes CASSSTRGQSYNEQFF.

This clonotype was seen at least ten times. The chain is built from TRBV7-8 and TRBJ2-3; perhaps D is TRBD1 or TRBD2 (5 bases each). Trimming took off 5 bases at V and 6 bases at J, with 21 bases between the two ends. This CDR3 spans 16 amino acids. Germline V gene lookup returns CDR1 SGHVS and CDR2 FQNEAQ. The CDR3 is CASSRRDQQTWDTQYF. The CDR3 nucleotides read TGTGCCAGCAGCCGCCGGGACCAACAAACTTGGGATACGCAGTATTTT.

The CDR3 loop reads CASRETGGNTEAFF. CDR3 DNA sequence: TGTGCCAGCAGAGAGACAGGGGGAAACACTGAAGCTTTCTTT. V usage is TRBV6-1 and J usage is TRBJ1-1; TRBD1 aligns across 9 bases. CDR3 length equals 14 residues. CDR1 is MNHNS, CDR2 SASEGT, per germline. V was clipped by 6 bases and J by 2 bases; unmatched bases: 4.

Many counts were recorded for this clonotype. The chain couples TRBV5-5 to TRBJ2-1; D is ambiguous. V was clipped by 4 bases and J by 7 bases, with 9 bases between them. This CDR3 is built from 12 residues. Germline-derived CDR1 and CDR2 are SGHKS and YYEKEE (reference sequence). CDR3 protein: CASSRTSNEQFF. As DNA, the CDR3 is TGTGCCAGCAGCCGGACCTCAAATGAGCAGTTCTTC.

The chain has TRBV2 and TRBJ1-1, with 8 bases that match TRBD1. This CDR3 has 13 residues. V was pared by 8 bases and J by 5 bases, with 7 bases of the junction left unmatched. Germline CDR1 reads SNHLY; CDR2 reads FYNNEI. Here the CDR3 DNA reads TGTGCCAGCGGACAGGGAGAGGGGACTGAAGCTTTCTTT. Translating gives CASGQGEGTEAFF.

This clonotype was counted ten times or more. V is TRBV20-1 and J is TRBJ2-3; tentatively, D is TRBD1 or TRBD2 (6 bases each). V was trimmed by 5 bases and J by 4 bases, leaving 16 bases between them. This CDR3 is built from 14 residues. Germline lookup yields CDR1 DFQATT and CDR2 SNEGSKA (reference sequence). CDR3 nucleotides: TGCAGTGCTGACACAGGGTGGGGGGCAGATACGCAGTATTTT. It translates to CSADTGWGADTQYF.

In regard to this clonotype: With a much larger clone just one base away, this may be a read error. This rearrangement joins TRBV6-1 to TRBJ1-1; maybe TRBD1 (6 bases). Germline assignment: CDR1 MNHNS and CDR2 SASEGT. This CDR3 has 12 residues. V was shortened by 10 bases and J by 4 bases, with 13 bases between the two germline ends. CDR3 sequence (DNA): TGTGCCAACACAAGAGGGGGCACTGAAGCTTTCTTT. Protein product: CANTRGGTEAFF.

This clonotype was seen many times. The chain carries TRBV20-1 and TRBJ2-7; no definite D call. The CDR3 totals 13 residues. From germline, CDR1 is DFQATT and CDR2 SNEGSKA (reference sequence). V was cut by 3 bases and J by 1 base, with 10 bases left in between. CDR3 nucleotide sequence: TGCAGTGCTAGTTTGGACCCTTCCTACGAGCAGTACTTC. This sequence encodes CSASLDPSYEQYF.